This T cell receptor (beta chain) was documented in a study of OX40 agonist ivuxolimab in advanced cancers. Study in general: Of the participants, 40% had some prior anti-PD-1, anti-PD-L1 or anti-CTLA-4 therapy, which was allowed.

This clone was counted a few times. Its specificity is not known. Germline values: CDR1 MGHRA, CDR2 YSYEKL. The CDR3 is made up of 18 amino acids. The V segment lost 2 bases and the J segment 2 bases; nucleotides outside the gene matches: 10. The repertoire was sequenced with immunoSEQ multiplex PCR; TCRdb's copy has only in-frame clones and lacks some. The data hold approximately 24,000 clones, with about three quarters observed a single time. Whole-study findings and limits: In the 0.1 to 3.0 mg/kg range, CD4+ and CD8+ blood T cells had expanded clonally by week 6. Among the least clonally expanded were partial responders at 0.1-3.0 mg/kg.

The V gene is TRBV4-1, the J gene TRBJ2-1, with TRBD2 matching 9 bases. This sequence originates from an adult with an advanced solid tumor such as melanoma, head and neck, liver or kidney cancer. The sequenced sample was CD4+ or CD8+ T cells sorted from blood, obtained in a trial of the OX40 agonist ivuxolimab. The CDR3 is CASSQRPGTSRAYNEQFF. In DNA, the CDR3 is TGCGCCAGCAGCCAACGGCCCGGGACTAGCAGGGCCTACAATGAGCAGTTCTTC.